This T cell receptor beta chain is drawn from a study of metastatic and nonmetastatic thyroid tumors. Across the study: Patients with malignant and benign thyroid disease provided blood and tumor or nodule tissue, whose repertoires were compared. Study results and limitations: Within blood and tumor, benign nodules reportedly had significantly lower TCR beta diversity than malignant thyroid tumors did.

CDR1 is MNHEY and CDR2 is SVGEGT in the germline V gene. The CDR3 consists of 15 residues. This clone was seen more than once but under ten times. Its target is not known. A read error may produce the germline difference seen at one junction end. Per the original data handling: Built for papillary thyroid cancer, a distant-metastasis classifier drew on CDR3 differences across clinicopathological groups. MiXCR re-clonotyped the PCR reads for TCRdb. In this record, the V and J calls reflect TCRdb's handling and not the investigators' own analysis. The sample holds 20,000 to 25,000 clones; more than 10% are singletons and the top ten take 17%. No patient had received any treatment before thyroid surgery.

The source material was blood. This clonotype originated in a female donor with papillary thyroid cancer or a benign thyroid nodule (not recorded which). Some clones in this sample may be carry-over from other donors' samples. This chain uses TRBV6-2 or TRBV6-3 with TRBJ2-3; 9 bases align to TRBD2. CDR3 nucleotide sequence: TGTGCCAGCAGACGGCTTAGCGGGAGCATAGATACGCAGTGTTTT. Protein: CASRRLSGSIDTQCF.